The 32 T cell receptor beta chains reported below all come from one sample, sequenced in a study of blood T cell repertoires in COVID-19. Only in-frame clones appear in the TCRdb table, and some are missing; sequencing was by immunoSEQ multiplex PCR. Seen here are 250,000 or so clones, 91% observed once, and the top ten hold 0.95% to 1.5%. What was sequenced was PBMCs or T cells enriched from blood (not recorded which). These receptors all come from a human donor in a cohort exposed to, infected with or recovered from COVID-19 (not recorded which). The donor label of this sample is uncertain.

The chain couples TRBV7-3 to TRBJ2-1; the D gene is possibly TRBD2 (6 bases). Trimming removed 4 bases from V and 7 bases from J, with 23 bases in between. There are 17 residues in the CDR3. The germline V gene has CDR1 SGHTA and CDR2 FQGTGA. The CDR3 DNA follows: TGTGCCAGCAGCTCCTTCGGGCGGGGTACCATAGGAAATGAGCAGTTCTTC. As protein: CASSSFGRGTIGNEQFF.

V usage is TRBV30 and J usage is TRBJ1-1; D not resolved. This CDR3 is 13 amino acids long. The germline V gene encodes CDR1 GTSNPN and CDR2 SVGIG (reference sequence). With 0 bases removed from V and 10 bases from J, the gap between germline ends came to 15 bases. The CDR3 spells CAWSVRRGPGAFF. As DNA, the CDR3 is TGTGCCTGGAGTGTACGCCGAGGGCCAGGAGCTTTCTTT.

The rearrangement joins TRBV4-3 to TRBJ1-3, with TRBD1 identical over 7 bases. V was pared by 5 bases and J by 4 bases, with 8 bases of the junction left unmatched. The length of the CDR3 is 15 residues. Germline values: CDR1 LGHNA, CDR2 YSLEER. The CDR3 sequence is CASSTQTGRGNTIYF. CDR3 bases: TGCGCCAGCAGCACCCAGACAGGGCGGGGAAACACCATATATTTT.

The J gene is TRBJ2-5, the V gene TRBV7-9, with TRBD2 matching 8 bases. V shed 6 bases, J shed 5 bases, and the junction held 8 bases outside the gene matches. Germline-derived CDR1 and CDR2 are SEHNR and FQNEAQ (reference sequence). The length of the CDR3 is 14 residues. The CDR3 region has the DNA TGTGCCAGCAGTCCCAGCGGGGGAGCGGAGACCCAGTACTTC. It translates to CASSPSGGAETQYF.

The chain has TRBV6-5 and TRBJ1-3, with D possibly TRBD1 on 6 matching bases. Trimming pared 6 bases from V and 4 bases from J, leaving 16 bases between. CDR1 is MNHEY and CDR2 is SVGAGI in the germline V gene. This CDR3 region has 15 residues. CDR3 residues: CASSPRTAEGNTIYF. The CDR3 nucleotides are TGTGCCAGCAGCCCGCGGACAGCTGAAGGAAACACCATATATTTT.

This chain uses TRBV9 with TRBJ1-6; maybe TRBD1 (5 bases). This CDR3 has 16 residues. V gave up 0 bases and J gave up 5 bases, with 12 bases separating them. Germline CDR1 reads SGDLS; CDR2 reads YYNGEE. The CDR3 DNA reads TGTGCCAGCAGCGTAGAGGGGTCCCCTAATAATTCACCCCTCCACTTT. Encoded protein: CASSVEGSPNNSPLHF. Looking up the rest from reference TRBV9 and TRBJ1-6 gives the full variable domain: DSGVTQTPKHLITATGQRVTLRCSPRSGDLSVYWYQQSLDQGLQFLIQYYNGEERAKGNILERFSAQQFPDLHSELNLSSLELGDSALYFCASSVEGSPNNSPLHFGNGTRLTVT.

The chain is built from TRBV7-2 and TRBJ1-4, with a possible D match to TRBD1 (5 bases). Germline V gene sequence: CDR1 SGHTA, CDR2 FQGNSA. V was clipped by 1 base and J by 4 bases, with 22 bases between them. The CDR3 spans 19 residues. This CDR3 is CASSLGPGQGARGNEKLFF. The CDR3 nucleotides read TGTGCCAGCAGCTTAGGCCCCGGGCAGGGCGCAAGGGGTAATGAAAAACTGTTTTTT.

V and J are TRBV6-4 and TRBJ2-1, with 10 bases fitting TRBD1. This CDR3 has 16 amino acids. From germline, CDR1 is MRHNA and CDR2 SNTAGT. Trimming removed 5 bases from V and 6 bases from J; junction bases left unmatched: 10. CDR3 nucleotide sequence: TGTGCCAGCAGTCACCGGGACAGGGGTTTCGGCAATGAGCAGTTCTTC. It encodes CASSHRDRGFGNEQFF.

The chain is built from TRBV4-2 and TRBJ1-2, with TRBD1 matching over 8 bases. Germline-derived CDR1 and CDR2 are LGHNA and YNFKEQ. Trimming took 1 base from V and 7 from J; bases not matched to a gene: 5. This CDR3 comprises 14 residues. The CDR3 loop reads CASSQAQGDGGYTF. CDR3 DNA sequence: TGTGCCAGCAGCCAAGCACAGGGGGACGGTGGCTACACCTTC.

This sequence joins TRBV12-3 or TRBV12-4 and TRBJ1-4, with D possibly TRBD1 on 6 matching bases. The CDR3 extends over 13 amino acids. The V end was cut by 3 bases, the J end by 8 bases, with 10 bases between. CDR3 sequence reads: CASSFPGQEKLFF. CDR3 nucleotide sequence: TGTGCCAGCAGTTTCCCCGGACAGGAAAAACTGTTTTTT.

The V gene is TRBV15, the J gene TRBJ1-5, with a tentative D call TRBD1 (5 bases). This CDR3 contains 14 residues. Germline lookup yields CDR1 LNHNV and CDR2 YYDKDF (reference sequence). Trimming stripped 6 bases from V and 3 bases from J, with 12 bases between. In nucleotides, the CDR3 is TGTGCCACCAGTGAGGGACTCAACAATCAGCCCCAGCATTTT. Translated, it gives CATSEGLNNQPQHF. Full variable domain (outside the CDR3, taken from reference TRBV15 and TRBJ1-5): DAMVIQNPRYQVTQFGKPVTLSCSQTLNHNVMYWYQQKSSQAPKLLFHYYDKDFNNEADTPDNFQSRRPNTSFCFLDIRSPGLGDTAMYLCATSEGLNNQPQHFGDGTRLSIL.

The chain combines TRBV4-2 with TRBJ1-4; 7 bases match TRBD1. This CDR3 contains 16 residues. Germline loops: CDR1 LGHNA, CDR2 YNFKEQ. V shed 4 bases and J 4 bases; nucleotides not matched to a gene: 9. The CDR3 loop reads CASSPQGGRVNEKLFF. The CDR3 coding sequence is TGTGCCAGCAGCCCCCAGGGGGGCAGGGTTAATGAAAAACTGTTTTTT.

The chain links TRBV12-5 to TRBJ1-2; D gene unclear. This CDR3 is built from 12 residues. V lost 6 bases to trimming and J lost 1 base, with 6 bases between them. Looked up from germline, CDR1 is LGHNT and CDR2 is FRNRAP. The CDR3 DNA reads TGTGCTAGTGGCTCTATTAACTATGGCTACACCTTC. This sequence encodes CASGSINYGYTF.

The V call is TRBV10-3, the J call TRBJ2-7; 8 positions agree with TRBD1. There are 15 residues in the CDR3. V was pared by 4 bases and J by 2 bases, with 7 bases of the junction left unmatched. In germline, CDR1 is ENHRY, CDR2 SYGVKD. CDR3 region: CAISGGTGSPYEQYF. CDR3 nucleotide sequence: TGTGCCATCAGTGGTGGGACAGGATCCCCCTACGAGCAGTACTTC.

The chain links TRBV18 to TRBJ1-1; D is unresolved. CDR3 length equals 19 residues. CDR1 is KGHSH and CDR2 is LQKENI in the germline V gene. Trimming shortened V by 3 bases and J by 0 bases, and 23 bases separated the two germline ends. CDR3 DNA sequence: TGTGCCAGCTCACCTCTGGAGGGCAGAATATTCACTTTGAACACTGAAGCTTTCTTT. This codes for CASSPLEGRIFTLNTEAFF.

In this sample, this clone turned up once. V usage is TRBV10-2 and J usage is TRBJ2-5, with 7 nucleotides matching TRBD2. There are 13 residues in the CDR3. The V segment lost 6 bases and the J segment 3 bases; nucleotides outside the gene matches: 4. Germline CDR1 is WSHSY and CDR2 is SAAADI. CDR3 sequence reads: CASRAGVEETQYF. The CDR3, as DNA: TGCGCCAGCAGGGCGGGGGTGGAAGAGACCCAGTACTTC.

This sequence joins TRBV7-8 and TRBJ1-2; D is unclear. V was shortened by 2 bases and J by 8 bases, with 15 bases between the two germline ends. The germline CDR1 and CDR2 sequences are SGHVS and FQNEAQ. The CDR3 is 14 amino acids. The CDR3 DNA follows: TGTGCCAGCAGCTTATTGGAAAAGGGAGGAGGCTACACCTTC. It translates to CASSLLEKGGGYTF.

The chain recombines TRBV7-3 with TRBJ2-3, with 7 bases aligning to TRBD1. In germline, CDR1 is SGHTA, CDR2 FQGTGA. V shed 5 bases, J shed 2 bases, and the junction held 7 bases outside the gene matches. The length of the CDR3 is 15 residues. The CDR3 region is CASSVPGQATDTQYF. CDR3 sequence (DNA): TGTGCCAGCAGCGTCCCCGGACAGGCCACAGATACGCAGTATTTT.

As for this clone: Possible read error: a much larger clone is one base away. The chain has TRBV7-6 and TRBJ1-2; D remains ambiguous. CDR1 SGHVS and CDR2 FNYEAQ come from the germline V gene. This CDR3 comprises 13 residues. Trimming cost V 5 bases and J 2 bases, with 9 bases left between them. The CDR3 region is CASSPDGNYGYTF. The CDR3 bases are TGTGCCAGCAGCCCCGACGGGAACTATGGCTACACCTTC.

The chain carries TRBV2 and TRBJ2-7, with 9 positions matching TRBD2. Looked up from germline, CDR1 is SNHLY and CDR2 is FYNNEI. The J segment lost 0 bases and the V segment lost 5 bases, leaving 2 bases of the junction unmatched. The CDR3 spans 14 residues. CDR3 region: CASSLAGLSYEQYF. DNA of the CDR3: TGTGCCAGCAGTCTAGCGGGGCTCTCCTACGAGCAGTACTTC.

Concerning this clone: The sample has other DNA sequences that encode this CDR3 too. This chain connects TRBV6-5 to TRBJ1-2, with 9 positions matching TRBD1. CDR1 is MNHEY, CDR2 SVGAGI, per germline. The V gene end was trimmed by 5 bases and the J gene end by 7 bases; junction bases not matched to a gene: 5. This CDR3 has 13 residues. The CDR3 reads CASSLQGAGGYTF. In nucleotides, the CDR3 is TGTGCCAGCAGTCTACAGGGGGCGGGTGGCTACACCTTC.

The CDR3 reads CASNPLGGGFTDTQYF. CDR3 in DNA: TGTGCCAGCAACCCTCTGGGCGGGGGTTTCACAGATACGCAGTATTTT. The V and J genes are TRBV5-5 and TRBJ2-3, with 7 bases aligning to TRBD2. The CDR3 length is 16 residues. V dropped 6 bases and J dropped 2; count of bases not matched to a gene: 12. Germline values: CDR1 SGHKS, CDR2 YYEKEE (reference sequence).

The chain links TRBV6-2 or TRBV6-3 to TRBJ2-7; the match to TRBD1 covers 7 bases. The ends lost 5 bases at V and 2 bases at J; junction bases unmatched: 6. Germline V gene sequence: CDR1 MNHEY, CDR2 SVGEGT. There are 14 residues in the CDR3. Written as DNA, the CDR3 is TGTGCCAGCAGTCCGGGACAGAGAACCTACGAGCAGTACTTC. Protein sequence: CASSPGQRTYEQYF.

Here the CDR3 DNA reads TGCGCCAGCAGCTCGGGGACAGCAAAGTACGAGCAGTACTTC. Its protein product is CASSSGTAKYEQYF. This sequence joins TRBV5-1 and TRBJ2-7, with 7 bases fitting TRBD1. Germline lookup yields CDR1 SGHRS and CDR2 YFSETQ. The CDR3 spans 14 residues. The junction had 7 bases not matched to a gene; V was cut back by 3 bases and J by 4 bases.

CDR3 in amino acids: CASKGLPRDTQYF. CDR3 in DNA: TGTGCCAGCAAGGGACTCCCGCGAGATACGCAGTATTTT. The gene calls are TRBV25-1 and TRBJ2-3; D is perhaps TRBD2 (6 bases). This CDR3 is built from 13 residues. The germline V gene encodes CDR1 MGHDK and CDR2 SYGVNS. The germline V and J ends were trimmed by 7 bases and 5 bases, with 13 bases remaining between them.

The chain links TRBV5-1 to TRBJ1-2; D gene uncertain. The CDR3 has 15 amino acids. The germline gives CDR1 SGHRS, CDR2 YFSETQ. Trimming took off 0 bases at V and 2 bases at J, with 11 bases between the two ends. DNA of the CDR3: TGCGCCAGCAGCTTGGCCCTCAGTACCAACTATGGCTACACCTTC. Translation gives CASSLALSTNYGYTF.

The CDR3 DNA sequence: TGTGCCAGCAGTTTGACAGGGGGTAGGGGCTACACCTTC. Encoded protein: CASSLTGGRGYTF. The rearrangement links TRBV6-5 to TRBJ1-2, with 9 bases aligning to TRBD1. The ends lost 4 bases at V and 8 bases at J; junction bases unmatched: 5. This CDR3 is built from 13 residues. The germline CDR1 and CDR2 sequences are MNHEY and SVGAGI.

CDR3 sequence reads: CASSAQGNSYEQYF. For the CDR3, the DNA is TGTGCCAGCAGCGCACAGGGGAACTCCTACGAGCAGTACTTC. This sequence joins TRBV9 and TRBJ2-7, with 7 bases fitting TRBD1. This CDR3 comprises 14 residues. The V gene end was trimmed by 3 bases and the J gene end by 0 bases; junction bases not matched to a gene: 3. Germline V gives CDR1 SGDLS, CDR2 YYNGEE.

The chain joins TRBV5-1 to TRBJ1-1, with D possibly matching TRBD1 (6 bases). Trimming removed 8 bases from V and 3 bases from J, with 14 bases in between. There are 13 residues in the CDR3. In germline, CDR1 is SGHRS, CDR2 YFSETQ. The CDR3 here is CASAQDSYTEAFF. CDR3 DNA: TGCGCCAGTGCACAGGACAGTTACACTGAAGCTTTCTTT.

The chain uses TRBV7-8 and TRBJ2-2; 9 positions agree with TRBD2. Germline V gene lookup returns CDR1 SGHVS and CDR2 FQNEAQ. V shed 0 bases, J shed 5 bases, and the junction held 10 bases outside the gene matches. The length of the CDR3 is 18 residues. The CDR3 DNA is TGTGCCAGCAGCTTAGCGCGGCGGCTAGCGGGGCGTACCGGGGAGCTGTTTTTT. As protein: CASSLARRLAGRTGELFF. The full variable domain, in which reference TRBV7-8 and TRBJ2-2 provide the parts outside the CDR3, is GAGVSQSPRYKVAKRGQDVALRCDPISGHVSLFWYQQALGQGPEFLTYFQNEAQLDKSGLPSDRFFAERPEGSVSTLKIQRTQQEDSAVYLCASSLARRLAGRTGELFFGEGSRLTVL.

This clone was found once. The CDR3 region is CALRGGTNTGELFF. CDR3 DNA sequence: TGTGCCCTGAGGGGGGGAACGAACACCGGGGAGCTGTTTTTT. The chain is built from TRBV30 and TRBJ2-2; the D gene is possibly TRBD2 (7 bases). V was shortened by 8 bases and J by 0 bases, with 13 bases between the two germline ends. Per germline, CDR1 GTSNPN and CDR2 SVGIG (reference sequence). This CDR3 is 14 amino acids long.

The chain combines TRBV14 with TRBJ2-3; 9 nucleotides line up with TRBD1. CDR3 length: 16 residues. Per germline, CDR1 SGHDN and CDR2 FVKESK. V lost 5 bases, J lost 1 base, and 7 bases stayed unmatched. The CDR3 protein is CASSNYRGQGTDTQYF. In DNA, the CDR3 is TGTGCCAGCAGCAACTACAGGGGGCAGGGCACAGATACGCAGTATTTT.